Here is one T cell receptor beta chain with its context. This entry belongs to a study of technical replicates of blood from several donors. Germline V CDR1 and CDR2: SEHNR, FQNEAQ (reference sequence). V lost 6 bases, J lost 8 bases, and 14 bases lay in between. This CDR3 contains 13 residues. The data were produced by immunoSEQ multiplex PCR, yet TCRdb's version contains in-frame clones alone and is incomplete. The data contain tens of thousands of clones, 80% to 95% of them singletons. The chain carries TRBV7-9 and TRBJ1-5; no reliable D call. The sequence was obtained from a human donor in good health. The sample consisted of T cells isolated from PBMCs. The CDR3 bases are TGTGCCAGCAGTCTAGAGGTTTCAAAGCCCCAGCATTTT. The encoded protein is CASSLEVSKPQHF.